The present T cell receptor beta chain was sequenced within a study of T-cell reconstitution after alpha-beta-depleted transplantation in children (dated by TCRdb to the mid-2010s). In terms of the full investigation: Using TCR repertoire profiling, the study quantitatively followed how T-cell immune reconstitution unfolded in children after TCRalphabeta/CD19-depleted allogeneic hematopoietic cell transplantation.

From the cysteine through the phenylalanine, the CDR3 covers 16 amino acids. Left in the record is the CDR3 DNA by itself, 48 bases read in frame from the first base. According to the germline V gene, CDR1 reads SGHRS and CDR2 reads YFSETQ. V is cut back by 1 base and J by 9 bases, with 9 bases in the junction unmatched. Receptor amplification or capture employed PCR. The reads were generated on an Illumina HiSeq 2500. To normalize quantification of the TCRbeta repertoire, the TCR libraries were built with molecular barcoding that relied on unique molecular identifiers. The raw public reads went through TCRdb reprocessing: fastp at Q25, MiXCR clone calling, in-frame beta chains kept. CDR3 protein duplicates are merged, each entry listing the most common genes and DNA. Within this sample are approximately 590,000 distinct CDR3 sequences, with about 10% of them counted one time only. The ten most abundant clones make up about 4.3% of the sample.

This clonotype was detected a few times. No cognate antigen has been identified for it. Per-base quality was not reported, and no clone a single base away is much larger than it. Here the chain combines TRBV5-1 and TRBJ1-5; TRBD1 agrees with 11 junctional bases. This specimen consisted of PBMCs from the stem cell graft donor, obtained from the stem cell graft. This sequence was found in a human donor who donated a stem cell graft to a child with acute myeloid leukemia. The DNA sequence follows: TGCGCCAGCAGCTTGACCGGGACAGGGGGTCCGGGGCCCCAGCATTTT. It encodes CASSLTGTGGPGPQHF.